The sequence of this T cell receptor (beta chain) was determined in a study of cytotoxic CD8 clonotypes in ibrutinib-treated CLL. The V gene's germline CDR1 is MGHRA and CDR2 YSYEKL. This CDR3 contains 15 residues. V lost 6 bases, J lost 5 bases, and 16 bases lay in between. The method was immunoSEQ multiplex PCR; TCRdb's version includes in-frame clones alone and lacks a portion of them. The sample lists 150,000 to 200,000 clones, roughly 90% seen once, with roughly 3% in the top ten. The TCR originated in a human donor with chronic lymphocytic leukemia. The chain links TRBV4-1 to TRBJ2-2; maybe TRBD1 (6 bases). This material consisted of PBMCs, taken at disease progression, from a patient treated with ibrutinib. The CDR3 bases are TGCGCCAGCAGTGACCTAGGGGGAGTTACCGGGGAGCTGTTTTTT. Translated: CASSDLGGVTGELFF.